This T cell receptor beta chain was sequenced for a study of blood T cell repertoires in COVID-19. Assay: immunoSEQ multiplex PCR; the TCRdb copy retains only in-frame clones and omits some. The sample has roughly 200,000 clones, 80% to 85% seen once. Germline CDR1 and CDR2: SGDLS and YYNGEE. Unmatched junction bases numbered 2, after V lost 4 bases and J lost 5 bases. This CDR3 is built from 14 residues. The sequencing sample was made of peripheral blood. The J gene is TRBJ2-1, the V gene TRBV9; 11 nucleotides match TRBD2. This receptor was identified in a man aged 45-65 years with active or convalescent COVID-19. The CDR3 DNA sequence: TGTGCCAGCAGCCCGGGACTAGCGGACAATGAGCAGTTCTTC. It codes for CASSPGLADNEQFF. Based on the CDR3 plus reference TRBV9 and TRBJ2-1, the full variable domain is DSGVTQTPKHLITATGQRVTLRCSPRSGDLSVYWYQQSLDQGLQFLIQYYNGEERAKGNILERFSAQQFPDLHSELNLSSLELGDSALYFCASSPGLADNEQFFGPGTRLTVL.